This is a list of T cell receptor delta chains from one sample in a study of Vδ1+ human thymocytes. TCRdb re-called the multiplex PCR reads using CATT. This sample carries 23,000 or so delta-chain clones, 25% to 30% of them seen once, and the ten largest clones take 1.5% to 2%. The sequenced sample was Vdelta1+ gamma-delta thymocytes from the thymus. Receptor source: a boy under three years old who had congenital heart surgery. Both conserved end residues are part of each CDR3. The D gene is left open where the match is weak. The size field is filled for only some rows; it gives once, few, many or a size class.

size	J	V	length	D	DNA	CDR3
-	TRDJ1	TRDV1	15	-	TGTGCTCTTGGGGAATCCCTAACCTCGGTGCATAAACTCATCTTT	CALGESLTSVHKLIF
-	TRDJ1	TRDV1	28	TRDD3	TGTGCTCTTGGGGAACTAGAGGGAGGCCTTCTCCCTACCACTGGGGGATACAGGGATTCGCCTCCAAATTGCAAACTCATCTTT	CALGELEGGLLPTTGGYRDSPPNCKLIF
few	TRDJ1	TRDV1	16	-	TGTGCTCTTGGGTCCTATTCCCCGAACGGGGTAAATAAACTCATCTTT	CALGSYSPNGVNKLIF
-	TRDJ1	TRDV1	21	TRDD3	TGTGCTCTTGGGGAACTAGTTAGCTATTCCCCTAAGGGGGTCGGGGGATATGGTCTCATCTTT	CALGELVSYSPKGVGGYGLIF
few	TRDJ1	TRDV1	20	TRDD3	TGTGCTCTTGGGGACTTCTCCCTACTGGGGGATACGGTGGGCCACGATAAACTCATCTTT	CALGDFSLLGDTVGHDKLIF
-	TRDJ1	TRDV1	18	TRDD2	TGTGCTCTTGGGTCATACTATTCCTACGGAGAGTACACCGATAAACTCATCTTT	CALGSYYSYGEYTDKLIF
-	TRDJ1	TRDV1	23	TRDD3	TGTGCTCTTGGGGATCATAGACCGGCTGGGGCTCTGGGTACTGGGGGATGCGGGGCGAAACTCATCTTT	CALGDHRPAGALGTGGCGAKLIF
few	TRDJ1	TRDV1	19	-	TGTGCTCTTGGGGAACGGGGTCTAATAAGAGGGGCATACACCGATAAACTCATCTTT	CALGERGLIRGAYTDKLIF
-	TRDJ1	TRDV1	21	TRDD3	TGTGCTCTTGGGGAGGACCTACAGTACCCCTGGGGGATACGATACACCGATAAACTCATCTTT	CALGEDLQYPWGIRYTDKLIF
-	TRDJ1	TRDV1	12	-	TGTGCTCTTGGGGAACCTTGGAAGAACATCATCTTT	CALGEPWKNIIF
few	TRDJ1	TRDV1	19	TRDD2	TGTGCTCTTGGGGAACCCTTCCTACTCCACTGGGGTGACACCGATAAACTCATCTTT	CALGEPFLLHWGDTDKLIF
-	TRDJ1	TRDV1	20	TRDD3	TGTGCTCTTGGGCAACTTAAAAACTCGCTATGTGGTGGGGGATACTGTGGACTCATCTTT	CALGQLKNSLCGGGYCGLIF
once	TRDJ1	TRDV1	22	TRDD3	TGTGCTCTTGGCAAGGGTCCTTCCTACGAGACACCAACTGGGGGATACGCCGATAAACTCATCTTT	CALGKGPSYETPTGGYADKLIF
few	TRDJ1	TRDV1	18	TRDD3	TGTGCTCTTGGGGAACGAGCTTGGTGGGGGACAAACACCAATAAACTCATCTTT	CALGERAWWGTNTNKLIF
-	TRDJ1	TRDV1	19	-	TGTGCTCTTGGGAAGGAGATTCCTATGTGGGCTCGGCCAACCGATAAAGTCATCTTT	CALGKEIPMWARPTDKVIF
few	TRDJ1	TRDV1	21	TRDD2	TGTGCTCTTGGGGAACCTCCTTCCTACGGGGGCTGGGGGTCTTACACCGATAAACTCATCTTT	CALGEPPSYGGWGSYTDKLIF
-	TRDJ1	TRDV1	14	-	TGTGCTCTTGGGGAACACCTACTTCGGTATAAACTCATCTTT	CALGEHLLRYKLIF
-	TRDJ1	TRDV1	18	-	TGTGCTCTTGGGGACACCCCATTCCCCCCGCAGTTCACCGATAAACTCATCTTT	CALGDTPFPPQFTDKLIF
-	TRDJ1	TRDV1	13	-	TGTGCTCTTGGGGAATTGGGGATCAGGAAACTCATCTTT	CALGELGIRKLIF
once	TRDJ1	TRDV1	18	TRDD3	TGTGCTCTTGGGGAACGAAGCCCTACTGGGGGATACACCGATAAACTCATCTTT	CALGERSPTGGYTDKLIF
medium-sized	TRDJ1	TRDV1	16	-	TGTGCTCTTGGGGAGAGATGGGGACGCGGGACCGATAAACTCATCTTT	CALGERWGRGTDKLIF
few	TRDJ1	TRDV1	18	-	TGTGCTCTTGGGGAACCCGTCAAATCGGGCCCACGTGAGGGTAAACTCATCTTT	CALGEPVKSGPREGKLIF
many	TRDJ1	TRDV1	19	TRDD3	TGTGCTCTTGGGGAACTCGCTCGTGGGGGATACAGGAACACCGATAAACTCATCTTT	CALGELARGGYRNTDKLIF
medium-sized	TRDJ1	TRDV2	14	-	TGTGCCTGTGACCCGGGGGACACTGAAATTAAACTCATCTTT	CACDPGDTEIKLIF
many	TRDJ1	TRDV1	19	-	TGTGCTCTTGGGGAACCCCTTTCCTACGGGGGGACTGGGTCCGATAAACTCATCTTT	CALGEPLSYGGTGSDKLIF
-	TRDJ1	TRDV1	25	-	TGTGCTCTTGGGGAACGGTCGGTTTCCTACGGACGGCGGGTGGATACACCGTGGTACACCGATAAACTCATCTTT	CALGERSVSYGRRVDTPWYTDKLIF
few	TRDJ1	TRDV2	16	-	TGTGCCTGTGACTCAGATACAACGGTTTACACCGATAAACTCATCTTT	CACDSDTTVYTDKLIF
-	TRDJ1	TRDV1	21	TRDD3	TGTGCTCTTGGGGGACCAAGTGCCACACTTCCCATGTGGGGGATCGTCGATAAACTCATCTTT	CALGGPSATLPMWGIVDKLIF